One and the same sample provided the 20 T cell receptor beta chains below, sequenced in a study of CXCR3-negative and CXCR3-positive naive CD8 T cells. TRB cDNA libraries were made by UMI-labeled 5' RACE. TCRdb re-called the 5' RACE reads; every CDR3 protein appears as one record, without DNA. This listing includes around 40,000 distinct CDR3 sequences. Material for sequencing was memory CD8+ T cells from blood. All receptors come from a human donor in good health. Some clones in this sample may be carry-over from other donors' samples.

The rearrangement joins TRBV7-9 to TRBJ1-1; the TRBD1 assignment by TCRdb is unverifiable without DNA. The CDR3 is made up of 14 amino acids. In germline, CDR1 is SEHNR, CDR2 FQNEAQ (reference sequence). CDR3 residues: CASSFTQGGTEAFF.

V is TRBV10-3 and J is TRBJ2-1. Germline CDR1 ENHRY, CDR2 SYGVKD. This CDR3 has 13 amino acids. The CDR3 loop is CAISESGRNEQFF.

The chain recombines TRBV7-9 with TRBJ2-7; as DNA is missing, the TRBD1 call by TCRdb cannot be tested. This CDR3 contains 15 residues. Germline V CDR1 and CDR2: SEHNR, FQNEAQ (reference sequence). CDR3 sequence: CASSGGTGLLGEQYF.

The V call is TRBV7-6, the J call TRBJ2-2; TCRdb proposes TRBD2, but this gene call is untestable without DNA. This CDR3 is built from 20 residues. The germline gives CDR1 SGHVS, CDR2 FNYEAQ. CDR3 protein: CASSPVSYPGLAGNTGELFF.

The V call is TRBV23-1, the J call TRBJ2-7; TCRdb's D call of TRBD1 is untestable without DNA. TRBV23-1 is an ORF; its function is uncertain. The CDR3 is made up of 13 amino acids. The CDR3 reads CASSHLRVYEQYF.

The chain uses TRBV5-6 and TRBJ2-1; TCRdb designates TRBD1, a call that cannot be tested without DNA. The CDR3 covers 14 residues. Germline lookup yields CDR1 SGHDT and CDR2 YYEEEE. The CDR3 sequence is CASSLGDAYNEQFF. The entire variable domain, with the rest obtained from reference TRBV5-6 and TRBJ2-1, is as follows: DAGVTQSPTHLIKTRGQQVTLRCSPKSGHDTVSWYQQALGQGPQFIFQYYEEEERQRGNFPDRFSGHQFPNYSSELNVNALLLGDSALYLCASSLGDAYNEQFFGPGTRLTVL.

V gene TRBV7-9 combines with J gene TRBJ2-3; TCRdb returns TRBD1, unconfirmable since there is no DNA. The CDR3 extends over 15 amino acids. In germline, CDR1 is SEHNR, CDR2 FQNEAQ (reference sequence). CDR3 residues: CASSFNQGGTDTQYF. Full variable domain (missing parts from reference TRBV7-9 and TRBJ2-3): DTGVSQNPRHKITKRGQNVTFRCDPISEHNRLYWYRQTLGQGPEFLTYFQNEAQLEKSRLLSDRFSAERPKGSFSTLEIQRTEQGDSAMYLCASSFNQGGTDTQYFGPGTRLTVL.

The chain is built from TRBV4-1 and TRBJ2-7; without DNA, the TCRdb call of TRBD1 cannot be checked. CDR1 and CDR2 (germline): MGHRA, YSYEKL. The CDR3 is 13 residues long. CDR3 loop: CASSHGTSYEQYF.

This chain links TRBV5-1 with TRBJ1-1; without DNA, the TCRdb call of TRBD1 cannot be checked. This CDR3 contains 13 residues. CDR1 is SGHRS, CDR2 YFSETQ, per germline. This CDR3 reads CASSFTGNTEAFF. The complete variable domain, with remaining parts taken from reference TRBV5-1 and TRBJ1-1, reads KAGVTQTPRYLIKTRGQQVTLSCSPISGHRSVSWYQQTPGQGLQFLFEYFSETQRNKGNFPGRFSGRQFSNSRSEMNVSTLELGDSALYLCASSFTGNTEAFFGQGTRLTVV.

J is TRBJ2-4 and V is TRBV9; lacking DNA, the TRBD2 call made by TCRdb goes unchecked. The germline gives CDR1 SGDLS, CDR2 YYNGEE. The CDR3 covers 14 residues. Here the CDR3 reads CASSVVGGEDIQYF.

J is TRBJ2-7 and V is TRBV29-1; the D call from TCRdb, TRBD1, cannot be confirmed without DNA. CDR1 and CDR2 from the germline V gene are SQVTM and ANQGSEA. CDR3 length: 12 residues. CDR3 in amino acids: CSVEGTGVEQYF.

The V call is TRBV7-8, the J call TRBJ2-5; TCRdb's assignment of TRBD1 cannot be checked, as there is no DNA. There are 12 residues in the CDR3. The germline V gene encodes CDR1 SGHVS and CDR2 FQNEAQ. The CDR3: CASGQTQETQYF.

The rearrangement links TRBV4-3 to TRBJ2-2; TCRdb's D call, TRBD1, is unchecked because there is no DNA. The CDR3 totals 17 residues. Germline lookup yields CDR1 LGHNA and CDR2 YSLEER. Here the CDR3 reads CASSQTGTDMSTGELFF.

The chain recombines TRBV5-1 with TRBJ2-5; the TCRdb call, TRBD1, lacks DNA for checking. There are 15 residues in the CDR3. Germline assignment: CDR1 SGHRS and CDR2 YFSETQ. The CDR3 is CASRGVDRTQETQYF.

V usage is TRBV6-4 and J usage is TRBJ2-5; the TRBD2 assignment by TCRdb is unverifiable without DNA. CDR3 length: 15 residues. Germline V gene sequence: CDR1 MRHNA, CDR2 SNTAGT. The CDR3 loop is CASSVQSGGQETQYF.

The chain has TRBV7-9 and TRBJ1-5. The CDR3 contains 13 residues. Germline-derived CDR1 and CDR2 are SEHNR and FQNEAQ (reference sequence). The CDR3 loop reads CASSLGEFGDRLF.

V is TRBV28 and J is TRBJ2-5; TCRdb returns TRBD1, unconfirmable since there is no DNA. Per the germline V gene, CDR1 is MDHEN and CDR2 is SYDVKM. This CDR3 contains 14 residues. CDR3 amino acids: CASSLAGARETQYF.

The V gene is TRBV5-1, the J gene TRBJ1-3. From germline, CDR1 is SGHRS and CDR2 YFSETQ. The CDR3 spans 17 residues. The CDR3 sequence: CASSLMSGIGAGNTIYF. The complete variable domain, with remaining parts taken from reference TRBV5-1 and TRBJ1-3, reads KAGVTQTPRYLIKTRGQQVTLSCSPISGHRSVSWYQQTPGQGLQFLFEYFSETQRNKGNFPGRFSGRQFSNSRSEMNVSTLELGDSALYLCASSLMSGIGAGNTIYFGEGSWLTVV.

Judged by frequency, this clonotype is medium-sized (0.01 to 0.1%). The J gene is TRBJ2-2, the V gene TRBV6-4. The germline V gene has CDR1 MRHNA and CDR2 SNTAGT. This CDR3 has 13 residues. The CDR3 region is CASSDTNTGELFF.

This chain connects TRBV29-1 to TRBJ1-1; the D call of TRBD1 rests on TCRdb alone, since no DNA is present to check it. The germline V gene encodes CDR1 SQVTM and CDR2 ANQGSEA. This CDR3 region has 16 residues. CDR3 loop: CNVEGGGNYLGAEAFF.